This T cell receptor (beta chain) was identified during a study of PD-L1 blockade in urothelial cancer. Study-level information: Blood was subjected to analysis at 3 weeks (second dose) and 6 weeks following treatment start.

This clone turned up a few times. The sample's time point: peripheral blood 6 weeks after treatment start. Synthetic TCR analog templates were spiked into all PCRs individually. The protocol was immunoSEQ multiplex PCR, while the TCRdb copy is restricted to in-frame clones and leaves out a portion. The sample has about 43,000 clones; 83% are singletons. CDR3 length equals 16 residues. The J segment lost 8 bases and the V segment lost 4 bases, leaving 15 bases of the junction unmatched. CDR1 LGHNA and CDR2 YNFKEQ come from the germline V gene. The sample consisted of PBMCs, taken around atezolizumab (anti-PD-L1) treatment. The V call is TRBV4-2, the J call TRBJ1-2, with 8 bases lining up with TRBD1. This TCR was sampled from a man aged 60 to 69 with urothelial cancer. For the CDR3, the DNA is TGTGCCAGCAGCCTAATAAGGACAGGGCCGGTTGGGGGCTACACCTTC. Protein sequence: CASSLIRTGPVGGYTF.